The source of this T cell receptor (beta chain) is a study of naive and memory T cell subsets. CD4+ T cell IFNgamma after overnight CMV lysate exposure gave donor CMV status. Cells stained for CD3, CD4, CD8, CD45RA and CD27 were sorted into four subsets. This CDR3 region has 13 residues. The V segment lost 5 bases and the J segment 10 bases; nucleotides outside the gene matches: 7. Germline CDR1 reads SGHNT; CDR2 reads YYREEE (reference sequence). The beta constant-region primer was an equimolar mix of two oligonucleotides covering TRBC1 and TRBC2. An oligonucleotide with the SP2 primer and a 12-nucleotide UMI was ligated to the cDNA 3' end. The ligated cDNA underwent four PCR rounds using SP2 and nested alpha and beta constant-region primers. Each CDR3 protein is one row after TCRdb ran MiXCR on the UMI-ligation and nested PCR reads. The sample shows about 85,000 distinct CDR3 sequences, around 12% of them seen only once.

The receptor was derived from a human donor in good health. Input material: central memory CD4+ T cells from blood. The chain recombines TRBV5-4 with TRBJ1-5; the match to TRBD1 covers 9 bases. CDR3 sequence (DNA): TGTGCCAGCAGGAAGGACAGGGGCGATCCCCAGCATTTT. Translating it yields CASRKDRGDPQHF.